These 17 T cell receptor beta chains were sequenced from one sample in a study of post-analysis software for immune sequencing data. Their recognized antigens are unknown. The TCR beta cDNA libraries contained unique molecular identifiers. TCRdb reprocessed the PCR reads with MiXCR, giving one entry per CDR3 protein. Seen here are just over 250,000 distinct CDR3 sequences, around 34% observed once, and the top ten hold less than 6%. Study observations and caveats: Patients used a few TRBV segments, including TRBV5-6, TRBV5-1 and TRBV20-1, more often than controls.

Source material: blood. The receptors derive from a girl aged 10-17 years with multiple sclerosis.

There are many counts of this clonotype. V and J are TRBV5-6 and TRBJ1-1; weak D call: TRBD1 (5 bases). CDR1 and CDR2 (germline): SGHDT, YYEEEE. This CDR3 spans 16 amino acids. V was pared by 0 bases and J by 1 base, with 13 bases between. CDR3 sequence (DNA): TGTGCCAGCAGCTTGGTAGGGGATTGGGGGAACACTGAAGCTTTCTTT. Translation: CASSLVGDWGNTEAFF. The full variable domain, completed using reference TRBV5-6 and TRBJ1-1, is DAGVTQSPTHLIKTRGQQVTLRCSPKSGHDTVSWYQQALGQGPQFIFQYYEEEERQRGNFPDRFSGHQFPNYSSELNVNALLLGDSALYLCASSLVGDWGNTEAFFGQGTRLTVV.

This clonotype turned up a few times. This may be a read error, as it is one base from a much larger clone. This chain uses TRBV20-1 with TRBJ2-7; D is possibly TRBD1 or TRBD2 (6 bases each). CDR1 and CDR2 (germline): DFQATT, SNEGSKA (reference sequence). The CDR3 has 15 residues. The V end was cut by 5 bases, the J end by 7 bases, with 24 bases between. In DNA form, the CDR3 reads TGCAGTGCTGGACCCGGGGGCGCAACTCCCAATGAGCAGTACTTC. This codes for CSAGPGGATPNEQYF.

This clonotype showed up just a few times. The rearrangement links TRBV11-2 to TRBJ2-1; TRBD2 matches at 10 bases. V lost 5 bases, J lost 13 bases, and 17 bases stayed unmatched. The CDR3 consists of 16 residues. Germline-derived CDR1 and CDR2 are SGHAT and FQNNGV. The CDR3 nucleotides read TGTGCCAGCAGCCCGGCGGGGACTAGCGCCAAAGAGACCCAGTTCTTC. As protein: CASSPAGTSAKETQFF.

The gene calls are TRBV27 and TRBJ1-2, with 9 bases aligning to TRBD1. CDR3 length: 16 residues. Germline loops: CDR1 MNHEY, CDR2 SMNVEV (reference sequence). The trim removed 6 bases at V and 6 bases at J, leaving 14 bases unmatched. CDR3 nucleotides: TGTGCCAGCAGCTTGGGACAGGGCTCTTTGTTCCATGGCTACACCTTC. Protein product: CASSLGQGSLFHGYTF.

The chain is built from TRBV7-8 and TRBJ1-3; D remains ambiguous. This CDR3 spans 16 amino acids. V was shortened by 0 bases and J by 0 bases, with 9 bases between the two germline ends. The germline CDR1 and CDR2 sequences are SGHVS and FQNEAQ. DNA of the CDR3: TGTGCCAGCAGCTTAGCGCAGGTGAACTCTGGAAACACCATATATTTT. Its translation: CASSLAQVNSGNTIYF.

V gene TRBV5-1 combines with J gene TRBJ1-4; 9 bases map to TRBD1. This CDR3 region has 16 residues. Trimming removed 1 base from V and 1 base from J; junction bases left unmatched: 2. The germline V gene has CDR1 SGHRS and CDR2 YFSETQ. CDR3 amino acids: CASSLTGQGTNEKLFF. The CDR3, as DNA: TGCGCCAGCAGCTTGACGGGACAGGGAACTAATGAAAAACTGTTTTTT.

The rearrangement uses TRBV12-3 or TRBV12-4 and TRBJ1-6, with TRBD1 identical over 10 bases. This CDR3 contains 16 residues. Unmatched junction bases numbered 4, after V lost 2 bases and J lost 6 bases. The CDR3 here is CASSLRGTGANSPLHF. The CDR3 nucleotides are TGTGCCAGCAGTTTAAGGGGGACAGGGGCTAATTCACCCCTCCACTTT.

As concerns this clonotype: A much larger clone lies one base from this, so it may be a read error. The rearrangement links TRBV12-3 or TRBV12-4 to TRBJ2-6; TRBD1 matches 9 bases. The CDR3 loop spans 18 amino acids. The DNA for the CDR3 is TGTGCCAGCAGTTTACGATTCGGGACAGGGTCCGGGGCCAACGCCCTGACTTTC. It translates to CASSLRFGTGSGANALTF.

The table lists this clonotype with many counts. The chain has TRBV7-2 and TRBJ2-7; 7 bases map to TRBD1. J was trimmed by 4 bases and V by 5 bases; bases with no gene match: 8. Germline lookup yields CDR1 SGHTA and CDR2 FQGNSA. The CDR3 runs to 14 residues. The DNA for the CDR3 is TGTGCCAGCAGCCTACAGGGGATTTCTTACGAGCAGTACTTC. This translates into CASSLQGISYEQYF.

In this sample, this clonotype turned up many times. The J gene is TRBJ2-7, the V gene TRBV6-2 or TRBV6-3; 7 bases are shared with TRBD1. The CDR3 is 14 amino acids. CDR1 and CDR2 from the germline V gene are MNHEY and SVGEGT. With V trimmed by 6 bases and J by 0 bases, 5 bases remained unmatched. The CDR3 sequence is CASSLQGYSYEQYF. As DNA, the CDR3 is TGTGCCAGCAGCCTACAGGGGTACTCCTACGAGCAGTACTTC.

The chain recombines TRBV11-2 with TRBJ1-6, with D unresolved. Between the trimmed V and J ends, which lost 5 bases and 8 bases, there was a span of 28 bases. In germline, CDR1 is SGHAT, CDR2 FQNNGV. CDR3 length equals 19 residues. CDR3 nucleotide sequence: TGTGCCAGCAGCCACCAATTAACCGGCAGAGTCCAAAGACATTCACCCCTCCACTTT. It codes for CASSHQLTGRVQRHSPLHF.

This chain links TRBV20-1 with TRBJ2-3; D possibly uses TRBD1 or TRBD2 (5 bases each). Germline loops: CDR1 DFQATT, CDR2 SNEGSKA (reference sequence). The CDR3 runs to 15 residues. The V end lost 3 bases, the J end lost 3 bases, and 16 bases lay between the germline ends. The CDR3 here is CSASRRLGETDTQYF. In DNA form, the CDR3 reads TGCAGTGCTAGTAGGCGGTTGGGGGAGACAGATACGCAGTATTTT.

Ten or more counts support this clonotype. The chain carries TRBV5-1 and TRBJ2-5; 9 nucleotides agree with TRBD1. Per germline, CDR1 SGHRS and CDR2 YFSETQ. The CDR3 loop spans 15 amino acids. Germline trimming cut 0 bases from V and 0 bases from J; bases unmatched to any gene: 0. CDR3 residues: CASSLGDRDQETQYF. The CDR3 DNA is TGCGCCAGCAGCTTGGGGGACAGGGACCAAGAGACCCAGTACTTC.

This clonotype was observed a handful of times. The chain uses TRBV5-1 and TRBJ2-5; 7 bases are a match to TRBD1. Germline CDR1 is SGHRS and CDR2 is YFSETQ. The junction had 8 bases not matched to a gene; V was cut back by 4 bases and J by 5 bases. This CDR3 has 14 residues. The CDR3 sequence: CASSRQGEGETQYF. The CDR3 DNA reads TGCGCCAGCAGCCGACAGGGTGAAGGGGAGACCCAGTACTTC.

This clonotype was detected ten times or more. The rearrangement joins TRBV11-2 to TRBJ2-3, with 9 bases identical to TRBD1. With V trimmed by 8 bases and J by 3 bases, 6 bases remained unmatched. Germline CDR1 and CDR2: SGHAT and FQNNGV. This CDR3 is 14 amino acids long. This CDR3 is CASEQTGGTDTQYF. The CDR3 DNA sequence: TGTGCCAGCGAACAGACAGGGGGGACAGATACGCAGTATTTT.

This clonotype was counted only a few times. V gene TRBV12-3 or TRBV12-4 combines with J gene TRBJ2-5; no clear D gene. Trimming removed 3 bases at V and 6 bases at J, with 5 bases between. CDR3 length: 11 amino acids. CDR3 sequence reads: CASSFMQTQYF. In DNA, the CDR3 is TGTGCCAGCAGTTTTATGCAGACCCAGTACTTC.

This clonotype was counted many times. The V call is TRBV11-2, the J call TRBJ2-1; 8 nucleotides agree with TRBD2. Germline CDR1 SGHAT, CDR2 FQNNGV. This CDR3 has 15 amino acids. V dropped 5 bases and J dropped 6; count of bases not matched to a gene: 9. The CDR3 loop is CASSAGSGGVNEQFF. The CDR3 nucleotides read TGTGCCAGCAGCGCAGGCAGCGGGGGAGTCAATGAGCAGTTCTTC.